This TCR beta chain was sequenced during a study of cytotoxic CD8 clonotypes in ibrutinib-treated CLL. Study results and limitations: Contraction or stability on treatment characterized the public clonotypes, which were uncommon. Sustained-remission and progressing patients had unequal sampling times. Clonality went up at the time of ibrutinib response, stayed stable in sustained remission, and later dropped back toward its baseline level at progression. At the start, clonality exceeded age-matched healthy donors and followed circulating CD8+ T-cell counts.

This clone was counted once. Antigen unknown. TCRdb keeps only in-frame clones here, not all; method: immunoSEQ multiplex PCR. The sample lists roughly 52,000 clones; approximately 50% were seen once. With V trimmed by 4 bases and J by 0 bases, 5 bases remained unmatched. CDR3 size: 15 residues. Looked up from germline, CDR1 is SGHDT and CDR2 is YYEEEE. The source was PBMCs, collected after 12 months of ibrutinib treatment. The clonotype comes from a human donor with chronic lymphocytic leukemia. The V and J genes are TRBV5-6 and TRBJ2-7; 9 nucleotides line up with TRBD1. Here the CDR3 reads CASSRTGASSYEQYF. DNA of the CDR3: TGTGCCAGCAGCAGGACAGGGGCCAGCTCCTACGAGCAGTACTTC.